This T cell receptor (beta chain) was documented in a study of shared clonotypes between healthy human individuals (dated by TCRdb to 2019 to 2021). General notes on the study: The cohort comprised a couple of women and a few men aged 18 to 49 years. The study deeply sequenced blood TCR repertoires of five healthy adults to estimate repertoire size and the extent of clonotype sharing between individuals. Per donor, leukapheresis produced somewhere between about 0.9 and 9.5 billion PBMCs. Libraries were prepared and TCR repertoires were sequenced by different laboratories using diverse techniques, in order to increase sequencing depth and limit assay-specific biases. For each donor, CD4 naive and CD4 memory were each run on three plates, CD8 naive on two plates, and CD8 memory on one plate.

TCR CDR3 regions were amplified from genomic DNA by multiplex PCR using the deep immunoSEQ assay. Extracted genomic DNA from each cell subset was distributed evenly across all wells of several immunoSEQ 96-well plates, and each plate was treated as a replicate. For sorted subsets, each replicate PCR was loaded with 200 ng genomic DNA, equivalent to 25,000 to 30,000 T cell genomes. The purified libraries were quantified using a Qubit 3.0 fluorometer, sized with a Bioanalyzer 2100, and then quantified again using the KAPA Library Quantification kit. A separate single-read 150-cycle Illumina NextSeq 550 flow cell was used to sequence each immunoSEQ 96-well plate. In the authors' own workflow: The immunoSEQ output contained only junctional sequences without quality scores, so filtering could not match that applied to full-length reads. Sequences were annotated with PyIR, a Python wrapper for IgBLAST v1.9, and V/J genes and CDR3 were assigned using IMGT germline references. Any read was removed if the V/J assignment was weak (E-value above 1e-6), the CDR3 was missing, or the read contained stop codons, out-of-frame junctions, or ambiguous translated residues. A V3J clonotype was defined by an identical inferred V gene, J gene, and CDR3 amino acid sequence. Percentage overlap between repertoires was computed as shared unique clonotypes divided by the size of the smaller repertoire. Richness of each repertoire was evaluated using RTK rarefaction, the Chao1 estimator, and Recon v2.1 estimates of unobserved clonotypes. OLGA was used to compute generation probabilities for all TCRbeta clonotypes that the gDNA method yielded from a handful of donors. TCRdb carries this immuneACCESS record with in-frame sequences only. Its versions omit some clonotypes, under half of them owing to an unresolved V gene in the studies checked, with the rest unexplained. V, J and clone size are taken as reported in that table, and D and trimming were inferred from the DNA itself. This sample comprises more than 2 million clones, approximately 92% of them detected only once. The ten largest clonotypes hold about 1.6% of the sample.

Comment on this clone: This clone's antigen is unknown. Within one base of it there is no much larger clone, and no base qualities were kept. Other DNA sequences within the sample encode an identical CDR3.

The CDR3 runs 13 residues from the cysteine to the phenylalanine. CDR3 DNA only is kept here, 39 bases in frame from base 1. Trimming costs V 4 bases and J 4 bases, and their ends lie 11 bases apart. Via the germline V gene (reference sequence), CDR1 is MNHEY and CDR2 SMNVEV. Study-wide conclusions, independent of this receptor: Even with the large sequencing depth, rarefaction of the sorted-subset datasets indicated that sequencing was incomplete. The small number of donors limited the genetic and exposure-history diversity represented. Clonotypes shared by all four sorted-subset donors showed higher generation probabilities than non-shared clonotypes. Sampling was restricted to blood, and TCR repertoires in tissues likely differ from the TCR repertoires found in blood. Sharing across several donors was observed for 4.5% to 6.5% of naive CD4, over 3% of naive CD8, 2% to 2.5% of memory CD4, and about 0.4% of memory CD8 clonotypes. Naive subsets generally had larger estimated clonotype richness than memory subsets. Pairwise subsampling indicated that sequencing depth was expected to affect the degree of clonotype sharing among donors.

CD8 naive samples were obtained by positive selection for CCR7 among CD45RO-negative cells, yielding a CD45RA+CCR7+ population from which TemRA cells were excluded. Healthy HIV-negative adults with no recently reported acute infections or vaccinations were included as donors. Every donor was a Caucasian adult living in Nashville, Tennessee, USA. Blood was obtained by leukapheresis, after which PBMCs were separated by Ficoll-Histopaque density gradient centrifugation and cryopreserved in liquid nitrogen vapor phase. Purity and quantity of every magnetically sorted T cell population were checked by analytical flow cytometry. Genomic DNA was isolated from each sorted fraction and quantified by UV absorbance on a Nanodrop 2000c.

The rearranged segments are TRBV27 and TRBJ2-7, with the D gene too uncertain to name. The sequence came from a man aged 18 to 30 in good health. Some clones in this sample may be carry-over from other donors' samples. Sequenced input: naive CD8+ T cells from PBMCs. The sample's cell subset or site label, in plain terms: CD45RA+CCR7+. The nucleotide sequence reads TGTGCCAGCAGTTCCGGACCCTCTTACGAGCAGTACTTC. Translated, this gives CASSSGPSYEQYF.